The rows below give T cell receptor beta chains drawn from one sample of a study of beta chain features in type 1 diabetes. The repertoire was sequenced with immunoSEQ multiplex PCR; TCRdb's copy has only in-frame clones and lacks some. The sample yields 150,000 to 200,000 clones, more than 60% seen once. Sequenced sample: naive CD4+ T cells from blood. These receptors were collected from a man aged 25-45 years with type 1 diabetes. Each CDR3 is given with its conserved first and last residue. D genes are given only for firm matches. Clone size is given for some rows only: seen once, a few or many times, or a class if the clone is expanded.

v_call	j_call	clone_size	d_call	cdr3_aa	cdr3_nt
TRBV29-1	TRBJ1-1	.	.	CSVEVDAGEAFF	TGCAGCGTTGAAGTCGATGCGGGGGAAGCTTTCTTT
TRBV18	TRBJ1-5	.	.	CASSPTAGSNQPQHF	TGTGCCAGCTCACCGACGGCAGGCAGCAATCAGCCCCAGCATTTT
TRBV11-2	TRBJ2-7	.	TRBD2	CASSYGTSGNYEQYF	TGTGCCAGCAGCTACGGGACTAGCGGAAACTACGAGCAGTACTTC
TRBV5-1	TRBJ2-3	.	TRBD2	CASSSGTSGSTDTQYF	TGCGCCAGCAGCTCCGGGACTAGCGGAAGCACAGATACGCAGTATTTT
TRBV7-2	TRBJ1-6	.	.	CASSLELSPLHF	TGTGCCAGCAGCTTAGAACTTTCACCCCTCCACTTT
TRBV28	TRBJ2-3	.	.	CASTPGRGPTDTQYF	TGTGCCAGCACCCCGGGGAGGGGGCCCACAGATACGCAGTATTTT
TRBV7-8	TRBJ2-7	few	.	CASSRYVGVYEQYF	TGTGCCAGCAGCCGTTACGTGGGGGTCTACGAGCAGTACTTC
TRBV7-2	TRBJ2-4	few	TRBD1	CASSLVGTGGKNIQYF	TGTGCCAGCAGCTTAGTTGGGACAGGGGGCAAAAACATTCAGTACTTC
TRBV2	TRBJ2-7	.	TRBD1	CASAGTEGSYEQYF	TGTGCCAGCGCCGGGACAGAGGGCTCCTACGAGCAGTACTTC
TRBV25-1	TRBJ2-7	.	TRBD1	CASRGTGSYEQYF	TGTGCCAGCAGGGGGACAGGCTCCTACGAGCAGTACTTC